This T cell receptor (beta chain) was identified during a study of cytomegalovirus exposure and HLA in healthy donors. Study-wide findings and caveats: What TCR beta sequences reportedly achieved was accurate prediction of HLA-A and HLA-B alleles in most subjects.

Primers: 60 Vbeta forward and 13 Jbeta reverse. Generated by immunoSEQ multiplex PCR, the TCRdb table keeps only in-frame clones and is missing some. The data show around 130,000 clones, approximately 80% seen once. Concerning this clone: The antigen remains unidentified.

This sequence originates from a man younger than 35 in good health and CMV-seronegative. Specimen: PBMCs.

CDR3 residues: CASSSAVAGSTDTQYF. The CDR3 DNA reads as TGTGCCAGCAGCTCGGCAGTAGCGGGGAGCACAGATACGCAGTATTTT. The J gene is TRBJ2-3, the V gene TRBV7-9, with TRBD2 matching over 8 bases. CDR1 is SEHNR and CDR2 is FQNEAQ in the germline V gene (reference sequence). With V trimmed by 4 bases and J by 0 bases, 6 bases remained unmatched. The CDR3 consists of 16 residues.